The 14 T cell receptor beta chains below come from one sample, sequenced in a study of blood T cell repertoires in COVID-19. Libraries were prepared by immunoSEQ multiplex PCR; TCRdb keeps only in-frame clonotypes and omits some of them. The profile covers around 200,000 clones, with about nine tenths appearing a single time and roughly 11% taken by the ten largest. The sample comprised peripheral blood. The receptor source for this set is a woman aged 55-69 years with COVID-19, enrolled during active disease.

The chain carries TRBV24-1 and TRBJ1-3; D may be TRBD1 (5 bases). Germline V gene sequence: CDR1 KGHDR, CDR2 SFDVKD. Trimming left V 3 bases short and J 1 base short, with 9 bases between. The CDR3 runs to 15 residues. The CDR3 loop reads CATSDGGASGNTIYF. The CDR3 nucleotides are TGTGCCACCAGTGATGGTGGGGCATCTGGAAACACCATATATTTT.

As for this clone: The same CDR3 arises from other DNA sequences in this sample as well. V and J are TRBV24-1 and TRBJ2-5; the D gene is possibly TRBD1 (6 bases). Deletions cut 3 bases from V and 0 bases from J, with 10 bases between. The CDR3 is 15 amino acids. The V gene's germline CDR1 is KGHDR and CDR2 SFDVKD. The chain's CDR3 is CATSDPDRYQETQYF. The CDR3, as DNA: TGTGCCACCAGTGATCCAGACAGGTACCAAGAGACCCAGTACTTC.

This clone was found once. The V gene is TRBV5-1, the J gene TRBJ1-6; D is unresolved. This CDR3 is 17 amino acids long. In germline, CDR1 is SGHRS, CDR2 YFSETQ. V was clipped by 2 bases and J by 5 bases, with 17 bases between them. The CDR3 here is CASSFDRPGSDNSPLHF. The CDR3 bases are TGCGCCAGCAGCTTCGACCGGCCCGGGTCTGATAATTCACCCCTCCACTTT. The variable domain in full, completed from reference TRBV5-1 and TRBJ1-6, reads KAGVTQTPRYLIKTRGQQVTLSCSPISGHRSVSWYQQTPGQGLQFLFEYFSETQRNKGNFPGRFSGRQFSNSRSEMNVSTLELGDSALYLCASSFDRPGSDNSPLHFGNGTRLTVT.

This clone was counted between two and nine times. This sequence joins TRBV28 and TRBJ1-5, with 8 bases identical to TRBD1. J lost 0 bases, V lost 4 bases, and 5 bases had no gene match. CDR1 and CDR2 from the germline V gene are MDHEN and SYDVKM. The CDR3 covers 16 residues. CDR3 nucleotide sequence: TGTGCCAGCAGTTCCGGGACAGGAGATAGCAATCAGCCCCAGCATTTT. Protein: CASSSGTGDSNQPQHF. The entire variable domain, with the rest obtained from reference TRBV28 and TRBJ1-5, is as follows: DVKVTQSSRYLVKRTGEKVFLECVQDMDHENMFWYRQDPGLGLRLIYFSYDVKMKEKGDIPEGYSVSREKKERFSLILESASTNQTSMYLCASSSGTGDSNQPQHFGDGTRLSIL.

The rearrangement joins TRBV6-2 or TRBV6-3 to TRBJ1-5; tentative D call: TRBD1 (6 bases). Trimming removed 6 bases from V and 2 bases from J, with 17 bases in between. Germline assignment: CDR1 MNHEY and CDR2 SVGEGT. The CDR3 extends over 16 amino acids. CDR3 sequence: CASSQPRTVRNQPQHF. The CDR3 bases are TGTGCCAGCAGCCAACCCCGGACAGTTCGCAATCAGCCCCAGCATTTT.

The V and J genes are TRBV19 and TRBJ2-2; D perhaps matches TRBD2 (6 bases). The V gene lost 7 bases and the J gene lost 2 bases, with 17 bases spanning the gap. Germline values: CDR1 LNHDA, CDR2 SQIVND (reference sequence). The CDR3 runs 16 residues. Here the CDR3 reads CASKILWEVNTGELFF. The CDR3 nucleotides read TGTGCCAGTAAGATACTTTGGGAGGTAAACACCGGGGAGCTGTTTTTT.

Only a few counts were recorded for this clone. The rearrangement links TRBV5-4 to TRBJ2-1, with a possible D match to TRBD1 (6 bases). This CDR3 is built from 17 residues. Germline V gives CDR1 SGHNT, CDR2 YYREEE (reference sequence). V was pared by 3 bases and J by 4 bases, with 20 bases between. The CDR3 loop reads CASSSWDTQPIYNEQFF. The CDR3 region has the DNA TGTGCCAGCAGCTCCTGGGACACACAACCAATTTACAATGAGCAGTTCTTC. Full variable domain (missing parts from reference TRBV5-4 and TRBJ2-1): ETGVTQSPTHLIKTRGQQVTLRCSSQSGHNTVSWYQQALGQGPQFIFQYYREEENGRGNFPPRFSGLQFPNYSSELNVNALELDDSALYLCASSSWDTQPIYNEQFFGPGTRLTVL.

CDR3 sequence reads: CASSQARGYEQYF. In DNA, the CDR3 is TGCGCCAGCAGCCAGGCCAGGGGGTACGAGCAGTACTTC. This chain connects TRBV4-3 to TRBJ2-7; TRBD1 agrees at 7 bases. After removal of 3 bases from V and 4 bases from J, the junction contained 3 bases not matched to a gene. The length of the CDR3 is 13 residues. Germline V lookup: CDR1 LGHNA, CDR2 YSLEER.

This clone turned up a few times. The V gene is TRBV30, the J gene TRBJ1-5; D is unclear. The CDR3 is made up of 13 amino acids. V gave up 0 bases and J gave up 6 bases, with 9 bases separating them. Germline CDR1 and CDR2: GTSNPN and SVGIG (reference sequence). DNA of the CDR3: TGTGCCTGGAGTGTACTGGCGGGTCAGCCCCAGCATTTT. Its translation is CAWSVLAGQPQHF.

The genes are TRBV18 and TRBJ1-4; 9 positions match TRBD1. The CDR3 is 16 residues long. V dropped 2 bases and J dropped 8; count of bases not matched to a gene: 9. Germline assignment: CDR1 KGHSH and CDR2 LQKENI. The CDR3 here is CASSPMAGTGNEKLFF. CDR3 bases: TGTGCCAGCTCACCAATGGCCGGGACAGGGAACGAAAAACTGTTTTTT.

The chain has TRBV4-1 and TRBJ1-4, with 12 nucleotides matching TRBD1. The CDR3 spans 17 residues. Unmatched junction bases numbered 7, after V lost 5 bases and J lost 3 bases. Germline assignment: CDR1 MGHRA and CDR2 YSYEKL. CDR3 sequence reads: CASSGRDRGLANEKLFF. DNA of the CDR3: TGCGCCAGCAGCGGACGGGACAGGGGGCTTGCTAATGAAAAACTGTTTTTT.

The rearrangement joins TRBV30 to TRBJ2-7; TRBD2 matches 8 bases. The V segment lost 4 bases and the J segment 3 bases; nucleotides outside the gene matches: 8. The CDR3 has 14 amino acids. Looked up from germline, CDR1 is GTSNPN and CDR2 is SVGIG (reference sequence). The CDR3 loop reads CAWKPSGGIYEQYF. The CDR3 coding sequence is TGTGCCTGGAAACCCAGCGGGGGAATCTACGAGCAGTACTTC.

This clone was seen a handful of times. This rearrangement joins TRBV10-3 to TRBJ2-7, with TRBD1 as a possible D gene (5 bases). The V gene's germline CDR1 is ENHRY and CDR2 SYGVKD. CDR3 length: 15 residues. Trimming removed 6 bases at V and 1 base at J, with 16 bases between. Here the CDR3 DNA reads TGTGCCATCAGGACAGCCGATAGGGTATCCTACGAGCAGTACTTC. It codes for CAIRTADRVSYEQYF.

The rearrangement links TRBV7-9 to TRBJ2-3, with TRBD2 matching over 13 bases. Trimming cost V 7 bases and J 4 bases; bases outside gene matches: 2. There are 14 residues in the CDR3. Germline V gene lookup returns CDR1 SEHNR and CDR2 FQNEAQ (reference sequence). CDR3 bases: TGTGCCAGCAAACTAGCGGGAGGGGCAGATACGCAGTATTTT. Translation gives CASKLAGGADTQYF.